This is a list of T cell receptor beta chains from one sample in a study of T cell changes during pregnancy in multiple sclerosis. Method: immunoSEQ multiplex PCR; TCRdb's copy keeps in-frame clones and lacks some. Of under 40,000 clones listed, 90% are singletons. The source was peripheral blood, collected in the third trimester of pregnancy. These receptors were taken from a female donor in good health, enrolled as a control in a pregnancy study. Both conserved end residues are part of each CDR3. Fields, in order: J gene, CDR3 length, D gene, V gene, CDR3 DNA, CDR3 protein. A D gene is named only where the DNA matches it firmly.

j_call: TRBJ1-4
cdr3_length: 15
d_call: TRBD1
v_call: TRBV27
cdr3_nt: TGTGCCAGCAGTTTCGGGACAGGAGGCCTGGAAAAACTGTTTTTT
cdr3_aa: CASSFGTGGLEKLFF

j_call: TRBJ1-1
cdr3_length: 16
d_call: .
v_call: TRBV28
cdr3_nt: TGTGCCAGCAGTCCCCTCACGCCAGGCCGGAACACTGAAGCTTTCTTT
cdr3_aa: CASSPLTPGRNTEAFF

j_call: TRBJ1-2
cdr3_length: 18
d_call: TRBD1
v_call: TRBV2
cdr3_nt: TGTGCCAGCCCCTCCTCCGCGGGACAGCACTACTTAGACTATGGCTACACCTTC
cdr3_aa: CASPSSAGQHYLDYGYTF

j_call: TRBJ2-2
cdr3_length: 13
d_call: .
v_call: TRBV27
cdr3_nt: TGTGCCAGCAGTCCTTTTCGGACCGGGGAGCTGTTTTTT
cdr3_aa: CASSPFRTGELFF

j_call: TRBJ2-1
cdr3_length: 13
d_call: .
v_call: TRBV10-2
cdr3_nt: TGCGCCAGCAGTGAGTTTCTCTCCAATGAGCAGTTCTTC
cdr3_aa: CASSEFLSNEQFF

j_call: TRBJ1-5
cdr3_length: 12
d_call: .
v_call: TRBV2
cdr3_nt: TGTGCCAGCAGCGGCGGGAGGCAGCCCCAGCATTTT
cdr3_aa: CASSGGRQPQHF

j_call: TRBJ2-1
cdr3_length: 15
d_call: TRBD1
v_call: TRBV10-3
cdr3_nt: TGTGCCATCAGTGCCCCGGGACAGGGAAGGAATGAGCAGTTCTTC
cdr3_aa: CAISAPGQGRNEQFF

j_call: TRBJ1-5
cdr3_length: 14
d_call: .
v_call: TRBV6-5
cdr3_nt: TGTGCCAGCAGTGCGGACAGAAGTAATCAGCCCCAGCATTTT
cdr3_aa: CASSADRSNQPQHF

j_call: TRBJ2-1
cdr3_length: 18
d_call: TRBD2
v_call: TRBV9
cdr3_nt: TGTGCCAGCAGCGAGGGACTAGCGGGGGGGACACTCTACAATGAGCAGTTCTTC
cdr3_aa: CASSEGLAGGTLYNEQFF

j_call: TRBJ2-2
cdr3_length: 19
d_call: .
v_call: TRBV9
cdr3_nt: TGTGCCAGCAGCGTAGTGGAGTTTCGGTACGTAACACCGGCCGGGGAGCTGTTTTTT
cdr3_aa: CASSVVEFRYVTPAGELFF